This T cell receptor (beta chain) is from a study of T cells in Graves' hyperthyroidism and ophthalmopathy. Study outcomes and limitations: From stable hyperthyroidism, ophthalmopathy was set apart by a 13 V-J model.

In germline, CDR1 is SGHDT, CDR2 YYEEEE. CDR3 length equals 14 residues. V lost 3 bases and J lost 2, with 9 bases in between. Concerning this clonotype: Its target is unknown.

RNA transcripts served as the template for amplifying TCR beta CDR3 regions. A first-round RT-PCR of the TCR CDR3 used the HTBI primer set. TCRdb reprocessed the multiplex PCR reads via MiXCR and lists one record per CDR3 protein. This table holds some 560,000 distinct CDR3 sequences, 14% found once. Patients were aged 18 to 65, had disease duration under 2 months, and had newly diagnosed hyperthyroidism. Exclusion criteria comprised uncontrolled infection, other autoimmune disease, pregnancy or lactation. Together with thyroid ultrasound, orbital computed tomography, serum thyroxine and TRAb, clinical symptoms were used for diagnoses.

This sequence was found in a middle-aged woman with Graves' hyperthyroidism. The chain is built from TRBV5-6 and TRBJ1-3, with D unresolved. Sequenced input: blood. Written as DNA, the CDR3 is TGTGCCAGCAGCTCCGTCGGGGCTGGAAACACCATATATTTT. It is translated as CASSSVGAGNTIYF.